The present entry profiles one TCR beta chain with its context. Its antigen is not known. The ends lost 5 bases at V and 2 bases at J; junction bases unmatched: 7. Per germline, CDR1 MNHEY and CDR2 SMNVEV (reference sequence). The CDR3 length is 15 residues. This entry is derived from a study of shared clonotypes between healthy human individuals. Naive CD8 cells lacked CD45RO and underwent positive selection for CCR7, leaving out terminally differentiated effector memory CD45RA+ cells. Some clones are missing from TCRdb's copy, which holds only in-frame ones; the method was immunoSEQ multiplex PCR. The table has about 580,000 clones, 95% to 98% seen once. Study findings and constraints: How much donors shared clonotypes was expected to be affected by sequencing depth.

V and J are TRBV27 and TRBJ2-7, with 9 bases lining up with TRBD1. Input material: naive CD8+ T cells sorted from blood. This clonotype originated in a man aged 25-45 years in good health. DNA for the CDR3: TGTGCCAGCAGTCCCCGGGACAGGGCCACCTACGAGCAGTACTTC. Translation gives CASSPRDRATYEQYF.